A selection of T cell receptor beta chains follows, all from one sample in a study of blood T cell repertoires in COVID-19. Profiling relied on immunoSEQ multiplex PCR, and the TCRdb table lists in-frame clones only, not all of them. The table shows 150,000 to 200,000 clones, with roughly four fifths occurring only once. Sequenced input: PBMCs or T cells enriched from blood (not recorded which). These receptors all stem from a man aged 35 to 55 who had recovered from COVID-19. Each CDR3 is given with its conserved first and last residue. D genes are given only for firm matches. Clone size is not always given. Where it is, it says once, few, many or a class for expanded clones.

>15|TRBJ2-5|TRBV11-1|.|TRBD2
CASSLGSGRAETQYF
TGTGCCAGCAGCTTAGGGTCCGGGAGGGCAGAGACCCAGTACTTC
>16|TRBJ2-3|TRBV9|.|TRBD2
CASSSGLAGVTDTQYF
TGTGCCAGCAGCTCGGGACTAGCGGGAGTCACAGATACGCAGTATTTT
>16|TRBJ2-3|TRBV27|.|.
CASSVHQGGGTDTQYF
TGTGCCAGCAGTGTTCATCAGGGGGGCGGCACAGATACGCAGTATTTT
>12|TRBJ1-5|TRBV28|.|.
CASLGASQPQHF
TGTGCCAGCTTAGGGGCGAGTCAGCCCCAGCATTTT
>15|TRBJ2-7|TRBV9|.|.
CASSVTDSGSYEQYF
TGTGCCAGCAGCGTGACGGACAGCGGCTCCTACGAGCAGTACTTC
>14|TRBJ1-3|TRBV28|.|TRBD1
CASRSQGVGNTIYF
TGTGCCAGCAGATCCCAGGGGGTTGGAAACACCATATATTTT
>15|TRBJ2-4|TRBV27|.|.
CASSLFGVSKNIQYF
TGTGCCAGCAGTTTATTCGGGGTTTCCAAAAACATTCAGTACTTC
>14|TRBJ1-1|TRBV28|.|.
CASSLNGEGTEAFF
TGTGCCAGCAGTTTGAATGGGGAGGGCACTGAAGCTTTCTTT
>14|TRBJ1-6|TRBV29-1|.|.
CSVGGDGYNSPLHF
TGCAGCGTTGGGGGGGACGGCTATAATTCACCCCTCCACTTT
>16|TRBJ1-1|TRBV11-2|.|TRBD1
CASSFGDRGRTSGVVF
TGTGCCAGCAGCTTTGGGGACAGGGGGCGGACCAGCGGCGTTGTCTTT
>15|TRBJ1-2|TRBV5-6|.|TRBD1
CASSPWTGGSYGYTF
TGTGCCAGCAGCCCCTGGACAGGAGGGAGCTATGGCTACACCTTC
>19|TRBJ2-1|TRBV5-1|.|TRBD2
CASSLYGPSGVSSYNEQFF
TGCGCCAGCAGCTTGTATGGTCCTAGCGGGGTGAGCTCCTACAATGAGCAGTTCTTC
>12|TRBJ2-7|TRBV5-1|few|TRBD1
CASSFTGQQQYF
TGCGCCAGCAGCTTTACGGGACAGCAGCAGTACTTC
>15|TRBJ2-7|TRBV5-6|few|TRBD1
CASSPNRGRIPEQYF
TGTGCCAGCAGCCCAAACAGGGGGCGCATTCCCGAGCAGTACTTC
>15|TRBJ2-3|TRBV29-1|.|.
CSVDNGESWTDTQYF
TGCAGCGTTGATAATGGGGAGTCATGGACAGATACGCAGTATTTT
>13|TRBJ1-1|TRBV5-4|once|.
CASSPDTDTEAFF
TGTGCCAGCAGCCCTGACACAGACACTGAAGCTTTCTTT
>15|TRBJ2-7|TRBV5-6|.|TRBD2
CASSLSGREPYEQYF
TGTGCCAGCAGCTTGTCCGGGCGGGAGCCCTACGAGCAGTACTTC
>16|TRBJ2-1|TRBV28|.|TRBD2
CASSLWASGDTNEQFF
TGTGCCAGCAGTTTATGGGCTAGCGGGGACACGAATGAGCAGTTCTTC
>15|TRBJ1-2|TRBV30|once|.
CAWSVFRDFGYGYTF
TGTGCCTGGAGTGTCTTTCGGGATTTTGGCTATGGCTACACCTTC
>16|TRBJ2-1|TRBV4-1|.|.
CASSPKTGVTYNEQFF
TGCGCCAGCAGCCCGAAGACGGGGGTAACCTACAATGAGCAGTTCTTC